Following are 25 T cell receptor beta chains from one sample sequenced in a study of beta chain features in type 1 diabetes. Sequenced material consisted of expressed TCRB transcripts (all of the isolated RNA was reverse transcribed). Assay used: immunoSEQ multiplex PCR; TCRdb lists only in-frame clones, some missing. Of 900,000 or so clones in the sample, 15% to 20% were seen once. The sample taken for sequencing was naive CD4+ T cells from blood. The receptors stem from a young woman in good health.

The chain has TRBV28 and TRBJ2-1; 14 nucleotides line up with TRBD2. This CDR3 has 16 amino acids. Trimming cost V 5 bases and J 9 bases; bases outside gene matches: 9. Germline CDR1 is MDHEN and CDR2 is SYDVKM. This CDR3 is CASSTRTSGRSGEQFF. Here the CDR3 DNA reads TGTGCCAGCAGTACACGGACTAGCGGGAGGTCGGGTGAGCAGTTCTTC.

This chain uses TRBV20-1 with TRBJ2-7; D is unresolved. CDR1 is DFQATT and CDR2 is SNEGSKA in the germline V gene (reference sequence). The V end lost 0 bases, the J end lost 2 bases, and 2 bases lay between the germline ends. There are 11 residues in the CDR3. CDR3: CSARDPYEQYF. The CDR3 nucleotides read TGCAGTGCTAGAGATCCCTACGAGCAGTACTTC.

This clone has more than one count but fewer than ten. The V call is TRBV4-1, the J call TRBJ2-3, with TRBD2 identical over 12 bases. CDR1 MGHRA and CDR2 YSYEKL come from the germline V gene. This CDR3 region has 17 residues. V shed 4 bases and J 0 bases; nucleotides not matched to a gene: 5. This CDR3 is CASSPRLAGASTDTQYF. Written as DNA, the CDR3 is TGCGCCAGCAGCCCACGACTAGCGGGAGCGAGCACAGATACGCAGTATTTT.

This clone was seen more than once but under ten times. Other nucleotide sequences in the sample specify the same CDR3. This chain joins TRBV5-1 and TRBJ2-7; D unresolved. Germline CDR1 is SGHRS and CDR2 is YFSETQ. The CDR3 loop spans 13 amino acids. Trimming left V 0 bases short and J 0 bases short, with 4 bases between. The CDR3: CASSLGVSYEQYF. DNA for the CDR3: TGCGCCAGCAGCTTGGGTGTCTCCTACGAGCAGTACTTC. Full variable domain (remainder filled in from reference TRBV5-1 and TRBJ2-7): KAGVTQTPRYLIKTRGQQVTLSCSPISGHRSVSWYQQTPGQGLQFLFEYFSETQRNKGNFPGRFSGRQFSNSRSEMNVSTLELGDSALYLCASSLGVSYEQYFGPGTRLTVT.

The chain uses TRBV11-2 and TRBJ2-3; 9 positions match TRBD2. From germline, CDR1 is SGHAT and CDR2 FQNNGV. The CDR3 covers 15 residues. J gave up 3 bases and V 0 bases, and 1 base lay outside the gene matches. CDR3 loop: CASSLDSGRTDTQYF. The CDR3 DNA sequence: TGTGCCAGCAGCTTAGACAGCGGGAGGACAGATACGCAGTATTTT. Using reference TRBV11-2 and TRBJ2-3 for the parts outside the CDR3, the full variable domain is EAGVAQSPRYKIIEKRQSVAFWCNPISGHATLYWYQQILGQGPKLLIQFQNNGVVDDSQLPKDRFSAERLKGVDSTLKIQPAKLEDSAVYLCASSLDSGRTDTQYFGPGTRLTVL.

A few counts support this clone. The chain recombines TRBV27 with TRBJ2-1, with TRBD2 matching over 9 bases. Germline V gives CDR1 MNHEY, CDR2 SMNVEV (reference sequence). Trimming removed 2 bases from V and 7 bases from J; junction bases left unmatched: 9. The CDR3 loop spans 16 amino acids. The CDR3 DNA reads TGTGCCAGCAGTTTAGGGACTAGCTTGGTTCGTAATGAGCAGTTCTTC. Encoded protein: CASSLGTSLVRNEQFF.

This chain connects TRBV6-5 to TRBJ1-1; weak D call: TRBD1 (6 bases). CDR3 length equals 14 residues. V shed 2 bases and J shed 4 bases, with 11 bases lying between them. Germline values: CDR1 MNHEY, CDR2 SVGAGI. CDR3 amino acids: CASSYGTWSTEAFF. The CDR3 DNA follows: TGTGCCAGCAGTTACGGGACATGGAGCACTGAAGCTTTCTTT.

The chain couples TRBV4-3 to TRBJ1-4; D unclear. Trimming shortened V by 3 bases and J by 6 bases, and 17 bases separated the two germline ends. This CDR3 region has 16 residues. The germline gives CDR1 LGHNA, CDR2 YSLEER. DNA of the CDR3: TGCGCCAGCAGCCAGGAGCAGGCCGGAGGTTATGAAAAACTGTTTTTT. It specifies CASSQEQAGGYEKLFF.

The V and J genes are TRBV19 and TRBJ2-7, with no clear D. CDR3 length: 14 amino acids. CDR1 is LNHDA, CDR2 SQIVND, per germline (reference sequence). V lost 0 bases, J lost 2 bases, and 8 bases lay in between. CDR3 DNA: TGTGCCAGTAGTATAGATTTCCCGGCCTACGAGCAGTACTTC. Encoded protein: CASSIDFPAYEQYF. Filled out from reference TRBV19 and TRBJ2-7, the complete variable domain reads DGGITQSPKYLFRKEGQNVTLSCEQNLNHDAMYWYRQDPGQGLRLIYYSQIVNDFQKGDIAEGYSVSREKKESFPLTVTSAQKNPTAFYLCASSIDFPAYEQYFGPGTRLTVT.

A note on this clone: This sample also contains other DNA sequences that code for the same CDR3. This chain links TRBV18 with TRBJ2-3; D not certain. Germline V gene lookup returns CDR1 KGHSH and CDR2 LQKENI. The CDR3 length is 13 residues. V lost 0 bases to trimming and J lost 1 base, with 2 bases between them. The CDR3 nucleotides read TGTGCCAGCTCACCACCTGGCACAGATACGCAGTATTTT. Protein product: CASSPPGTDTQYF.

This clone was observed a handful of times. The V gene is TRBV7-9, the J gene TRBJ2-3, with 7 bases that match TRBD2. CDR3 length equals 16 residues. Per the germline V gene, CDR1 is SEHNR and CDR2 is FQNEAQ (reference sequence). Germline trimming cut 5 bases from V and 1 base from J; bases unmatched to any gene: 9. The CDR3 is CASSPRGSEGTDTQYF. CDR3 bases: TGTGCCAGCAGCCCACGCGGGAGCGAGGGCACAGATACGCAGTATTTT.

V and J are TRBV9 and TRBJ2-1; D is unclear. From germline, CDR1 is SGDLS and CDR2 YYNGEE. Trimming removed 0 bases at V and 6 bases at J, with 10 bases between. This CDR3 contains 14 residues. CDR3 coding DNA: TGTGCCAGCAGCGTAGAGGGCAGAACCAATGAGCAGTTCTTC. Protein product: CASSVEGRTNEQFF.

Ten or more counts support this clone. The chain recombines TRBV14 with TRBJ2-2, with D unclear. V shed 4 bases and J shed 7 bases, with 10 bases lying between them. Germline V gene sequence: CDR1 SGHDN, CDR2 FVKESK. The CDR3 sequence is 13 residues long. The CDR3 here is CASSPRTFGELFF. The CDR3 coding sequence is TGTGCCAGCAGCCCCCGGACCTTCGGGGAGCTGTTTTTT.

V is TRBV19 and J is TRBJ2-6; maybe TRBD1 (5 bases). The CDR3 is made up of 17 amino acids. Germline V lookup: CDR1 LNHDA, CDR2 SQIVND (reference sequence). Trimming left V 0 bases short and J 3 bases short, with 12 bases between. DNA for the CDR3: TGTGCCAGTAGTATAGACCATCAGGGTGGTGGGGCCAACGTCCTGACTTTC. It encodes CASSIDHQGGGANVLTF.

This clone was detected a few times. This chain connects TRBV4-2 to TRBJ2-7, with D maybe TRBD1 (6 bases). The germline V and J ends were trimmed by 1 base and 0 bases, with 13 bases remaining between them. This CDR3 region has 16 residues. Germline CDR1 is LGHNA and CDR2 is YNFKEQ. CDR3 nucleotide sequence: TGTGCCAGCAGCCAAGCCCTAGGACAGTCCTCCTACGAGCAGTACTTC. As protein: CASSQALGQSSYEQYF.

The CDR3 is CASSLAPIRGLAFTGELFF. The CDR3 nucleotides read TGTGCCAGCAGCTTAGCTCCCATAAGAGGACTAGCTTTCACCGGGGAGCTGTTTTTT. V and J are TRBV7-2 and TRBJ2-2, with 8 bases fitting TRBD2. Per the germline V gene, CDR1 is SGHTA and CDR2 is FQGNSA. CDR3 length: 19 residues. Germline trimming cut 0 bases from V and 4 bases from J; bases unmatched to any gene: 13.

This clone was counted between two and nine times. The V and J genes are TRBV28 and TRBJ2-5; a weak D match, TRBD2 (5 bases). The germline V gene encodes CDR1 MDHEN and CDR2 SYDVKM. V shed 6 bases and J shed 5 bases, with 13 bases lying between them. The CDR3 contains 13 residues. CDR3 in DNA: TGTGCCAGCAGCCCGGGGAGAGTGGAGACCCAGTACTTC. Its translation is CASSPGRVETQYF.

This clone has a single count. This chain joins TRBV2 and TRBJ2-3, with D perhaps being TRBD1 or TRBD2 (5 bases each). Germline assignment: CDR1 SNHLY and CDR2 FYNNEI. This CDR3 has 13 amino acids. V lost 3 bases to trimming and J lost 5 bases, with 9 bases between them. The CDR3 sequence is CASSDEGIDTQYF. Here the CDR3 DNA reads TGTGCCAGCAGTGACGAGGGGATAGATACGCAGTATTTT.

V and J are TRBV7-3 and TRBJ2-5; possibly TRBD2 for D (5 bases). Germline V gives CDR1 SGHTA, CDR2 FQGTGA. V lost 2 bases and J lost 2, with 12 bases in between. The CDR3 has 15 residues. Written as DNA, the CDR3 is TGTGCCAGCAGCTTAGTGTGGGGAGCACAAGAGACCCAGTACTTC. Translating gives CASSLVWGAQETQYF. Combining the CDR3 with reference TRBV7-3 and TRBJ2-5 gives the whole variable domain GAGVSQTPSNKVTEKGKYVELRCDPISGHTALYWYRQSLGQGPEFLIYFQGTGAADDSGLPNDRFFAVRPEGSVSTLKIQRTERGDSAVYLCASSLVWGAQETQYFGPGTRLLVL.

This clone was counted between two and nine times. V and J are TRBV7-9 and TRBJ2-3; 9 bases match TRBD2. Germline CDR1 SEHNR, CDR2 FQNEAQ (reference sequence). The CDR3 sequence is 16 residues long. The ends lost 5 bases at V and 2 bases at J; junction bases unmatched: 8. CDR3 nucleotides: TGTGCCAGCAGCCCGAGACTAGCGGAACCCACAGATACGCAGTATTTT. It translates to CASSPRLAEPTDTQYF.

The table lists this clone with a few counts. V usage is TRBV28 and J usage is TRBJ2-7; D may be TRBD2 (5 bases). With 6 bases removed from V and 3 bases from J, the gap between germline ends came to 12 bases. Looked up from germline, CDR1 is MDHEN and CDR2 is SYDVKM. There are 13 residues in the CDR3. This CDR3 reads CASSMAEGYEQYF. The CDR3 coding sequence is TGTGCCAGCAGCATGGCTGAGGGCTACGAGCAGTACTTC. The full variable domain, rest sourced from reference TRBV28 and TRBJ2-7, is DVKVTQSSRYLVKRTGEKVFLECVQDMDHENMFWYRQDPGLGLRLIYFSYDVKMKEKGDIPEGYSVSREKKERFSLILESASTNQTSMYLCASSMAEGYEQYFGPGTRLTVT.

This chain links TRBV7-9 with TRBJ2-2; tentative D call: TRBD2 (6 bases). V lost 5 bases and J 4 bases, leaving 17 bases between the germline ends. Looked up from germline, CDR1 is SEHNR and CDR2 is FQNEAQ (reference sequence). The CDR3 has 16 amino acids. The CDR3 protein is CASSQRVGSLTGELFF. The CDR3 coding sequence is TGTGCCAGCAGCCAGCGGGTTGGCAGCCTCACCGGGGAGCTGTTTTTT.

CDR3 sequence (DNA): TGTGCCATCAGTGAGAGGGACACCGCGAACACTGAAGCTTTCTTT. It specifies CAISERDTANTEAFF. This chain links TRBV10-3 with TRBJ1-1; tentatively, D is TRBD1 (6 bases). The germline V gene has CDR1 ENHRY and CDR2 SYGVKD. The CDR3 extends over 15 amino acids. Trimming shortened V by 2 bases and J by 1 base, and 11 bases separated the two germline ends.

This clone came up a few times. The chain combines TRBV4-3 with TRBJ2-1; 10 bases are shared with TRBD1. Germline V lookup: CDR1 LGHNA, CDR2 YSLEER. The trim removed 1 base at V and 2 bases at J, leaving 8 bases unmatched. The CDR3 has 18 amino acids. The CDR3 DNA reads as TGCGCCAGCAGCCAAGCCCCCACCGGGACAGGGGCCTACAATGAGCAGTTCTTC. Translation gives CASSQAPTGTGAYNEQFF.

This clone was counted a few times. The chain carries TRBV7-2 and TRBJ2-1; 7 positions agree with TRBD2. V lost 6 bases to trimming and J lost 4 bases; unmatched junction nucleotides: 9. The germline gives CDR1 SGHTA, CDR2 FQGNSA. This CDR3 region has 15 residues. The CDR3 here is CASSQPSGRYNEQFF. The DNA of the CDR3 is TGTGCCAGCAGTCAACCTAGCGGTCGGTACAATGAGCAGTTCTTC.